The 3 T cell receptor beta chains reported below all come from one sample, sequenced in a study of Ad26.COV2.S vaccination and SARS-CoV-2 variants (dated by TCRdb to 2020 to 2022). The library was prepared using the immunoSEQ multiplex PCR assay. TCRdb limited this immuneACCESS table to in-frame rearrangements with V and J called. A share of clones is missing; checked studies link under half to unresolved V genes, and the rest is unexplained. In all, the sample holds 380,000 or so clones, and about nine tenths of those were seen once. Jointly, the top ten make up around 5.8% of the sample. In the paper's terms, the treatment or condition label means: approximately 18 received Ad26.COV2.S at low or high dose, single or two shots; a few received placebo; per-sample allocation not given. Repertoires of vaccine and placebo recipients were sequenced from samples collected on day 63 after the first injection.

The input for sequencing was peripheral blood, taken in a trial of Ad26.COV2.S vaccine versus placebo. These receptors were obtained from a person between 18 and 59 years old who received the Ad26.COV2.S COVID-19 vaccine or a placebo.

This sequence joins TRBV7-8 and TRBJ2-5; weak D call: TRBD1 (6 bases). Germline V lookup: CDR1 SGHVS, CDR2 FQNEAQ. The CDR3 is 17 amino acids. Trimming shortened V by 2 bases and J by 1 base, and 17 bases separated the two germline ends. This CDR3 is CASSLLTGRGFQETQYF. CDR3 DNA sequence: TGTGCCAGCAGCTTATTGACGGGCAGGGGATTCCAAGAGACCCAGTACTTC.

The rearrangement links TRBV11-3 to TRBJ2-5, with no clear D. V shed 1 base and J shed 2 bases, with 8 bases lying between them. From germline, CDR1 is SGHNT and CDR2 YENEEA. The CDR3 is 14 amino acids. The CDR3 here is CASSLGPVQETQYF. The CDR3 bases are TGTGCCAGCAGCTTAGGACCTGTACAAGAGACCCAGTACTTC.

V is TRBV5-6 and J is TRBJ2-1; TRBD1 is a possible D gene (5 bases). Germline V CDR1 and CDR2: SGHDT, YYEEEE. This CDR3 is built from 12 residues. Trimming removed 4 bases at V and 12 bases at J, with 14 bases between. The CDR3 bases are TGTGCCAGCAGCACGCTATCGCAGGGGCAGTTCTTC. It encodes CASSTLSQGQFF.